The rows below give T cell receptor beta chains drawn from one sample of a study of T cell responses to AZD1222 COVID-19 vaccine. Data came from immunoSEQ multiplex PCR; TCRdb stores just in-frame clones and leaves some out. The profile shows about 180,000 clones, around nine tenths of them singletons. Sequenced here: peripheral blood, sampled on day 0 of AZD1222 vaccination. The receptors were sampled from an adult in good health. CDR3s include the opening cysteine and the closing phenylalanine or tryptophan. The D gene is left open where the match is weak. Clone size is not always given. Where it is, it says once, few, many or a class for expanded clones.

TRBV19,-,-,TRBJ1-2,CATTGTYGYTF,TGTGCCACTACAGGGACCTATGGCTACACCTTC
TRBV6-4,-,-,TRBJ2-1,CASSPSGTQSYNEQFF,TGTGCCAGCAGTCCCTCCGGGACACAGTCCTACAATGAGCAGTTCTTC
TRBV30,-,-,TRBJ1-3,CAWTKTVGNTIYF,TGTGCCTGGACCAAGACAGTTGGAAACACCATATATTTT
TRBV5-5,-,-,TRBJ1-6,CASSQTEFNSPLHF,TGTGCCAGCAGCCAGACAGAGTTTAATTCACCCCTCCACTTT
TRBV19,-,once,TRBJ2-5,CASSQGGGGETQYF,TGTGCCAGTAGCCAGGGAGGAGGTGGGGAGACCCAGTACTTC
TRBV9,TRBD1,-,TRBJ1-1,CASSVVGTGQGNTEAFF,TGTGCCAGCAGCGTAGTGGGGACAGGGCAGGGGAACACTGAAGCTTTCTTT
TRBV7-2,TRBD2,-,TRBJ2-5,CASSLVAGAGWETQYF,TGTGCCAGCAGCTTGGTAGCGGGGGCCGGGTGGGAGACCCAGTACTTC
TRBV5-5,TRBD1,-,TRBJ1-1,CASSPSQGATGGTEAFF,TGTGCCAGCAGCCCCTCACAGGGGGCAACGGGAGGGACTGAAGCTTTCTTT
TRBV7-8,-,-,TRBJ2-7,CASSLGSGTAYEQYF,TGTGCCAGCAGCTTAGGATCCGGGACGGCCTACGAGCAGTACTTC
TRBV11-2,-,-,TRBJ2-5,CASSLPLTPGGGQYF,TGTGCCAGCAGCCTGCCTTTGACTCCGGGTGGGGGCCAGTACTTC
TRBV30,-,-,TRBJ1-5,CAWSTGLNQPQHF,TGTGCCTGGAGTACGGGTCTTAATCAGCCCCAGCATTTT
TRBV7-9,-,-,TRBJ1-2,CASSLLQHNYGYTF,TGTGCCAGCAGCTTACTTCAGCATAACTATGGCTACACCTTC
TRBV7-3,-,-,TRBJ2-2,CASSPGSTTGELFF,TGTGCCAGCAGCCCAGGCTCAACCACCGGGGAGCTGTTTTTT
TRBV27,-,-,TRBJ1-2,CASSPGSSLRADGYTF,TGTGCCAGCAGCCCAGGGAGTTCACTAAGGGCGGATGGCTACACCTTC
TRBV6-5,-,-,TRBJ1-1,CASSPLTNTEAFF,TGTGCCAGCAGTCCCCTCACGAACACTGAAGCTTTCTTT
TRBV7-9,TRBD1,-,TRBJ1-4,CASSYDRVSREKLFF,TGTGCCAGCAGTTACGACAGGGTGTCTCGTGAAAAACTGTTTTTT
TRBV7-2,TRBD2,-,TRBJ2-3,CASSLGGGGAPDTQYF,TGTGCCAGCAGCTTAGGTGGCGGGGGGGCACCAGATACGCAGTATTTT
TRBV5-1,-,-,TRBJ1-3,CASSLGTVTGNTIYF,TGCGCCAGCAGCTTGGGAACGGTCACTGGAAACACCATATATTTT
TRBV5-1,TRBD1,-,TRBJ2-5,CASSSGLQGRQETQYF,TGCGCCAGCAGCTCCGGGCTACAGGGGCGACAAGAGACCCAGTACTTC
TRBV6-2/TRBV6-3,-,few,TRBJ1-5,CASSQPDAGNQPQHF,TGTGCCAGCAGTCAACCAGACGCTGGCAATCAGCCCCAGCATTTT